This is a list of T cell receptor beta chains from one sample in a study of blood T cell repertoires in COVID-19. The data were produced by immunoSEQ multiplex PCR, yet TCRdb's version contains in-frame clones alone and is incomplete. The sample includes about 150,000 clones, 70% to 80% of them seen just once. Material: peripheral blood. These receptors originate from a woman between 70 and 85 years old with COVID-19, enrolled during active disease. Each CDR3 is given with its conserved first and last residue. A D gene is named only where the DNA matches it firmly. The size entry is marked missing in some rows and otherwise reads once, few, many or a size class.

J | size | V | D | DNA | CDR3
TRBJ1-2 | . | TRBV3-1/TRBV3-2 | . | TGTGCCAGCAGCCGGGCAGGGAGGCTCTATGGCTACACCTTC | CASSRAGRLYGYTF
TRBJ1-1 | . | TRBV18 | TRBD1 | TGTGCCAGCTCACCAAGTGACAGGGCTGAAGCTTTCTTT | CASSPSDRAEAFF
TRBJ1-6 | . | TRBV5-6 | . | TGTGCCAGCAGCTTGGCCCACCGCGGTTCACCCCTCCACTTT | CASSLAHRGSPLHF
TRBJ1-4 | few | TRBV5-5 | . | TGTGCCAGCAGCTTGGAGCATGGCGGGGAAAAACTGTTTTTT | CASSLEHGGEKLFF
TRBJ2-3 | . | TRBV1 | . | TGCACCAGCAGCCGCCCTGAGGGACTAGCGGGGGGCAAGACAGATACGCAGTATTTT | CTSSRPEGLAGGKTDTQYF
TRBJ1-6 | . | TRBV4-1 | . | TGCGCCAGCAGCCATGGACTCCTCGGGGTTTATAATTCACCCCTCCACTTT | CASSHGLLGVYNSPLHF
TRBJ2-3 | . | TRBV9 | TRBD2 | TGTGCCAGCAGCGTAGGGATTAGCGGGGCCGGCACAGATACGCAGTATTTT | CASSVGISGAGTDTQYF
TRBJ2-3 | . | TRBV5-1 | . | TGCGCCAGCAGGGACGGAGGAAGCACAGATACGCAGTATTTT | CASRDGGSTDTQYF
TRBJ1-5 | . | TRBV5-5 | . | TGTGCCAGCAGCTTAGGCGTCCCCGGGGATAGCAATCAGCCCCAGCATTTT | CASSLGVPGDSNQPQHF
TRBJ2-6 | once | TRBV19 | TRBD1 | TGTGCCAGTAGCTCCCGGACAGGAGGCTTTAGCTCTGGGGCCAACGTCCTGACTTTC | CASSSRTGGFSSGANVLTF
TRBJ2-7 | . | TRBV23-1 | . | TGCGCCAGCAGTCAATCGGGGAGGACGCGGGGAACCTACGAGCAGTACTTC | CASSQSGRTRGTYEQYF
TRBJ1-4 | . | TRBV6-1 | TRBD1 | TGTGCCAGCAGTGAAAAGGGGGCTTCTAATGAAAAACTGTTTTTT | CASSEKGASNEKLFF
TRBJ1-2 | once | TRBV9 | TRBD1 | TGTGCCAGCAGCCCCCATGACAGGGAACTCGCCCACTATGGCTACACCTTC | CASSPHDRELAHYGYTF
TRBJ1-5 | . | TRBV5-6 | . | TGTGCCAGCAGCACTAGAGATAGCAATCAGCCCCAGCATTTT | CASSTRDSNQPQHF
TRBJ2-1 | . | TRBV12-3/TRBV12-4 | . | TGTGCCAGCAGTTTCCAACAGAAACCCCGGGGGTTCTTC | CASSFQQKPRGFF
TRBJ2-7 | . | TRBV14 | . | TGTGCCAGCAGCCAAGATAGCTCGAGATTCCGCGAGCAGTACTTC | CASSQDSSRFREQYF
TRBJ2-7 | . | TRBV4-2 | . | TGTGCCAGCAGCCAAGATACTGTGTCCTACGAGCAGTACTTC | CASSQDTVSYEQYF
TRBJ1-1 | few | TRBV5-1 | . | TGCGCCAGCAGCTTGGCCTCGGGGGGGACTGAAGCTTTCTTT | CASSLASGGTEAFF
TRBJ2-3 | . | TRBV11-2 | TRBD2 | TGTGCCAGCAGCTTAGAACTAGCGGGGGCTACGCAGTATTTT | CASSLELAGATQYF
TRBJ2-7 | . | TRBV21-1 | . | . | CASSKVGGGTYEQYF
TRBJ1-2 | . | TRBV6-1 | . | TGTGCCAGCAGTGAACAGCGCTATGGCTACACCTTC | CASSEQRYGYTF
TRBJ2-7 | . | TRBV18 | TRBD1 | TGTGCCAGCTCACCATTAGGGGGCGGCTACGAGCAGTACTTC | CASSPLGGGYEQYF
TRBJ1-2 | few | TRBV4-1 | . | TGCGCCAGCAGCAACCTAGGGGGCTATGGCTACACCTTC | CASSNLGGYGYTF
TRBJ1-1 | many | TRBV5-3 | . | TGTGCCAGAAGCCCCCGGCGGGGGGCGAGGAGCACTGAAGCTTTCTTT | CARSPRRGARSTEAFF
TRBJ2-1 | . | TRBV9 | . | TGTGCCAGCAGCCCGAGTGGTAGTTCCTACAATGAGCAGTTCTTC | CASSPSGSSYNEQFF
TRBJ1-5 | . | TRBV4-2 | . | TGTGCCAGCAGCCAAGAGGGCCCTCGGAGGGGTAGCAATCAGCCCCAGCATTTT | CASSQEGPRRGSNQPQHF
TRBJ2-6 | . | TRBV28 | . | TGTGCCAGCAGTCTCATGGGAGGCTCTGGGGCCAACGTCCTGACTTTC | CASSLMGGSGANVLTF
TRBJ1-1 | . | TRBV7-9 | . | TGTGCCAGCAGCTTATCCGGGATTGAAGCTTTCTTT | CASSLSGIEAFF
TRBJ2-7 | medium-sized | TRBV19 | TRBD1 | TGTGCCAGTAGTGGGAGACAGGGGGCTCTTGGCGAGCAGTACTTC | CASSGRQGALGEQYF
TRBJ1-1 | few | TRBV6-5 | . | TGTGCCAGCAGCTATCTCCCGGGGATCACTGAAGCTTTCTTT | CASSYLPGITEAFF
TRBJ1-4 | . | TRBV9 | TRBD1 | TGTGCCAGCAGCGGGGACAGGGGGCCTTTTGAAAAACTGTTTTTT | CASSGDRGPFEKLFF
TRBJ1-2 | . | TRBV10-3 | . | TGTGCCATCAGTGAGGGAGGGCGCTACTATGGCTACACCTTC | CAISEGGRYYGYTF
TRBJ2-6 | . | TRBV5-6 | TRBD1 | TGTGCCAGCAGCTTAGACAGGGGGAGAACCTCTGGGGCCAACGTCCTGACTTTC | CASSLDRGRTSGANVLTF
TRBJ2-3 | . | TRBV15 | . | TGTGCCACCAGCAGTGGGGCCTTTAAGGATACGCAGTATTTT | CATSSGAFKDTQYF
TRBJ1-1 | . | TRBV30 | TRBD1 | TGTGCCTGGAGAGGACAGGGGAACACTGAAGCTTTCTTT | CAWRGQGNTEAFF
TRBJ2-5 | . | TRBV25-1 | . | TGTGCCAGCAGCAAGGGGGTGTGGGAGACCCAGTACTTC | CASSKGVWETQYF
TRBJ1-3 | . | TRBV11-2 | . | TGTGCCAGCAGCCCGACGGAGGTTTTCGGTGGAAACACCATATATTTT | CASSPTEVFGGNTIYF
TRBJ2-7 | . | TRBV23-1 | . | TGCGCCAGCAGTCTCGGGCAGGGCCCCTACGAGCAGTACTTC | CASSLGQGPYEQYF
TRBJ2-7 | . | TRBV7-7 | . | TGTGCTAGCAGCCAAGCGCGGGACGGGACCTACGAGCAGTACTTC | CASSQARDGTYEQYF
TRBJ2-7 | few | TRBV29-1 | TRBD1 | TGCAGCGTTGAAGGGGGGGACAGGGGAACCAACGAGCAGTACTTC | CSVEGGDRGTNEQYF